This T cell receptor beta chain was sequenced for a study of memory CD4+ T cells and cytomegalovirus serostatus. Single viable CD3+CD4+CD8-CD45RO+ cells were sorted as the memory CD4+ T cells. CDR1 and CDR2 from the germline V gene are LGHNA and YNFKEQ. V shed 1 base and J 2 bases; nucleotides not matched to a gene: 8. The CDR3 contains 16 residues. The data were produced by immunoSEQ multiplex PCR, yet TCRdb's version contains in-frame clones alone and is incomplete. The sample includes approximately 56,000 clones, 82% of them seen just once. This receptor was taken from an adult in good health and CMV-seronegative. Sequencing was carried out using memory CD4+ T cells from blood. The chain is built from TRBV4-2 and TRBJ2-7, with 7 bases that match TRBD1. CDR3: CASSQGGQSSTYEQYF. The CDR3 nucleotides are TGTGCCAGCAGCCAAGGGGGACAGTCCTCTACCTACGAGCAGTACTTC.